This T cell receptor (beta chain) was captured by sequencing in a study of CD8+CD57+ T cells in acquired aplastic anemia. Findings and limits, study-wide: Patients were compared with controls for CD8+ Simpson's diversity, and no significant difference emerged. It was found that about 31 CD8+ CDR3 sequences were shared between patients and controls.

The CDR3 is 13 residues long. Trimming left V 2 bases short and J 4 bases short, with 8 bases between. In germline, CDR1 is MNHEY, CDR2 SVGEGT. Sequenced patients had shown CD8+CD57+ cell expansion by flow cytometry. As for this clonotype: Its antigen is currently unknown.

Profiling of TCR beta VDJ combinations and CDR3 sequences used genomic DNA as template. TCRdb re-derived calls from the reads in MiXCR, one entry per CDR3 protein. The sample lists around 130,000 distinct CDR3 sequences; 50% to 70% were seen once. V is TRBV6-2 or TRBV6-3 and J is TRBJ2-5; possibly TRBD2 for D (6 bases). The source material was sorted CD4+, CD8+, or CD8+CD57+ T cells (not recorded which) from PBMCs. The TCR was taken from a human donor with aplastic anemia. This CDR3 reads CASSYGGLETQYF. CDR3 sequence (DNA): TGTGCCAGCAGTTACGGGGGGTTAGAGACCCAGTACTTC.